The T cell receptor beta chain under discussion was sequenced for a study of post-analysis software for immune sequencing data. Study at large: The disease courses covered relapsing-remitting, secondary progressive and progressive-relapsing multiple sclerosis. Broader study findings: There were five TRBV segments more frequent in patients than controls, and TRBV5-6, TRBV5-1 and TRBV20-1 were among them. Pronounced co-clustering by F measure was evident among identically batched samples. Compared against controls, patients with multiple sclerosis displayed significantly lower normalized Chao1 diversity.

Researchers reported that TCR beta cDNA libraries carried unique molecular identifiers. TCRdb passed the PCR reads through MiXCR, listing each CDR3 protein once. Of under 650,000 distinct CDR3 sequences in the sample, roughly two fifths were seen once. A word on this clonotype: Its antigen is not identified.

The V segment lost 4 bases and the J segment 4 bases; nucleotides outside the gene matches: 9. This CDR3 has 15 residues. Germline CDR1 SEHNR, CDR2 FQNEAQ (reference sequence). This receptor was taken from a girl between 10 and 17 years old with multiple sclerosis. J is TRBJ1-2 and V is TRBV7-9; 7 bases fit TRBD1. The material sequenced was blood. The CDR3 bases are TGTGCCAGCAGCTCGTTTGGGACAGCTAGCTATGGCTACACCTTC. This gives the protein CASSSFGTASYGYTF.